This TCR beta chain was sequenced during a study of T cells after yellow fever vaccination (dated by TCRdb to the late 2010s). Describing the broader study: The SMART-Seq v4 Ultra Low Input RNA kit was used to prepare libraries from fractions with low cell numbers. To follow T-cell clones before and after primary and booster YFV17D yellow fever vaccination, bulk TCR alpha and beta repertoires were sequenced over time. Blood was collected at multiple timepoints before and after primary and secondary immunization, and bulk PBMC replicates and cell subsets were isolated. Two healthy male donors, one aged 18 to 29 and one aged 30 to 40 years, were included in the cohort.

Overall study outcomes, separate from this receptor: A small fraction of clonotypes showed up in both the CD4 and CD8 compartments, probably as a result of convergent recombination. Compared with the primary T-cell response, the secondary T-cell response was faster but weaker, reaching its peak on day 5 rather than on day 15. Computational filtering was needed because FACS-sorted repertoires could contain abundant contaminating clonotypes from the bulk population. After the booster, most of the clones that had expanded following primary vaccination were detected again (around 97% of CD4 and roughly 90% of CD8), which suggests that memory was broadly maintained. Only a couple of donors were included in the study, so the extent to which the findings can be generalized is limited.

Of note for this clonotype: What antigen it recognizes has not been identified. Per-base qualities were not stored, and no clone one base away is much larger.

CDR1 and CDR2 (SEHNR, FQNEAQ) derive from the germline V gene (reference sequence). Cut back by 5 bases and 4 bases, the V and J ends lie 12 bases apart. The CDR3, from cysteine to phenylalanine, totals 13 residues. CDR3 DNA only is kept here, 39 bases in frame from base 1. Data came from an Illumina NovaSeq 6000. TCR cDNA was made using 5'RACE template switching, a step that added a universal primer site and unique molecular identifiers. Priming of cDNA synthesis was performed from both the TCR alpha and TCR beta constant segments. Library amplification used two PCR steps, and the second PCR step added sample barcodes and sequencing adapters. Sequencing of the libraries was done on either Illumina HiSeq 2500 (2x100 bp) or NovaSeq (2x150 bp). The study's processing was this. Demultiplexing of reads and collapsing into UMI consensus sequences were performed with MIGEC, and V(D)J alignment was carried out with MiXCR. Vaccine-responding clonotypes were defined with edgeR using replicate PBMC samples, requiring FDR below 0.01 and a log2 fold change above 5 up to day 15. Bulk clonotypes were assigned CD4 or CD8 identity according to which sequenced CD4 or CD8 repertoire held them at higher abundance. The public reads were run again by TCRdb, first through fastp at Q25 and then through MiXCR, and only productive beta chains were kept. Each entry merges the rows of one CDR3 protein and shows their most common DNA and genes. These V and J calls rely on TCRdb rather than the paper's analysis. In this sample the table shows 100,000 to 150,000 distinct CDR3 sequences, about 16% of which occur a single time. Approximately 39% of the sample is taken by the ten largest.

The intended sense of this specimen's treatment or condition label: live attenuated yellow fever vaccine strain. PBMCs were isolated from peripheral blood using a standard Ficoll-Paque protocol. Dynabeads CD4 and CD8 positive selection kits were used to isolate the CD4 and CD8 T-cell fractions. TriZol was used to extract RNA from bulk PBMCs, CD4 and CD8 fractions, and dextramer-positive and dextramer-negative fractions. The chain is assembled from TRBV7-9 and TRBJ2-7; matching of 5 bases hints at TRBD2 as the D gene. The clonotype was recovered from a man between 18 and 29 years old who received the YFV17D yellow fever vaccine. Sequencing was performed on CD8+ T cells sorted from PBMCs, taken 5 days after the yellow fever booster vaccination. The CDR3 region has the sequence CASSPPLGYEQYF. The DNA is as follows: TGTGCCAGCAGCCCCCCACTAGGTTACGAGCAGTACTTC.